This entry is about one TCR beta chain. The antigen remains undetermined. The data derive from a study of radiation and T cells in renal cell carcinoma. The study, taken as a whole, reports: Top tumor clonotypes rose in blood 2 weeks post-radiation, then contracted. Baseline intratumoral clonotype presence is unknown without pretreatment biopsies.

Trimming at V came to 5 bases and at J to 7 bases, leaving 5 bases not matched to a gene. This CDR3 has 15 amino acids. The germline V gene encodes CDR1 MNHEY and CDR2 SVGAGI. The assay was immunoSEQ multiplex PCR, and TCRdb's table has in-frame clones only and misses some. This table has roughly 130,000 clones, more than 75% appearing once. Time point: blood 2 weeks post-SBRT. Treatment: 15 Gy SBRT to primary tumor, nephrectomy 4 weeks later. Radiation-treated patients gave blood at baseline, week 2 and week 4. The sample here was blood, taken from a patient whose treatment included radiotherapy and nephrectomy. The receptor was isolated from a woman in her seventies with renal cell carcinoma. The chain combines TRBV6-5 with TRBJ1-6, with 10 bases that match TRBD1. The DNA of the CDR3 is TGTGCCAGCAGTAGGAAGGACAGGGGGAATTCACCCCTCCACTTT. Its translation: CASSRKDRGNSPLHF.